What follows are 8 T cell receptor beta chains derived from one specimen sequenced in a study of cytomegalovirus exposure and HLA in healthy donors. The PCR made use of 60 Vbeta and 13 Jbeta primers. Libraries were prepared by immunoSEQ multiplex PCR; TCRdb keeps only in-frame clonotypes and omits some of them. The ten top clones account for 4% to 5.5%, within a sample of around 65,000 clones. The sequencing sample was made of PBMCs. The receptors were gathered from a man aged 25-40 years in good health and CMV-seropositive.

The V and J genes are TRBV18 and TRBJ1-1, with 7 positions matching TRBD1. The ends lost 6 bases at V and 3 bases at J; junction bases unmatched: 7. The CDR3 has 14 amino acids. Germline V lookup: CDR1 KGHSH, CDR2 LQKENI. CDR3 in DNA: TGTGCCAGCTCGCTACGACAGGGAGACACTGAAGCTTTCTTT. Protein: CASSLRQGDTEAFF. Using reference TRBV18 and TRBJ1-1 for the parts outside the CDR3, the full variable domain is NAGVMQNPRHLVRRRGQEARLRCSPMKGHSHVYWYRQLPEEGLKFMVYLQKENIIDESGMPKERFSAEFPKEGPSILRIQQVVRGDSAAYFCASSLRQGDTEAFFGQGTRLTVV.

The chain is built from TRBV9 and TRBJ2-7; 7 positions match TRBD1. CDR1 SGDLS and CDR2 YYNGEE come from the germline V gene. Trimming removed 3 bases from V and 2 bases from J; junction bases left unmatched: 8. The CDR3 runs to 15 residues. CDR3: CASSDRDSYAYEQYF. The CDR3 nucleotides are TGTGCCAGCAGCGACCGGGACAGCTACGCCTACGAGCAGTACTTC.

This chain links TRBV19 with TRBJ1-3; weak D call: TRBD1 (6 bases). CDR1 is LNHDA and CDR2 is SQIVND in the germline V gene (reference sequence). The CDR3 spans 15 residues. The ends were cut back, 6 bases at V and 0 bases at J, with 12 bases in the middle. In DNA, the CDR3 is TGTGCCAGTAGATCGACAGGTTTCTCTGGAAACACCATATATTTT. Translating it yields CASRSTGFSGNTIYF.

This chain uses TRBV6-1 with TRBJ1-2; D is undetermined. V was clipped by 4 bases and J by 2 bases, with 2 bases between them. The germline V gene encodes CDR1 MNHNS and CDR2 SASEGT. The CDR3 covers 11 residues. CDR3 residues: CASSVNYGYTF. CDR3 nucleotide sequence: TGTGCCAGCAGTGTAAACTATGGCTACACCTTC.

CDR3 sequence: CASSLSVTGGVNQPQHF. In nucleotides, the CDR3 is TGTGCCAGCAGCTTGAGCGTGACAGGGGGCGTCAATCAGCCCCAGCATTTT. This sequence joins TRBV5-5 and TRBJ1-5, with TRBD1 matching 10 bases. The CDR3 has 17 amino acids. Trimming at V came to 1 base and at J to 3 bases, leaving 7 bases not matched to a gene. Germline V gene lookup returns CDR1 SGHKS and CDR2 YYEKEE (reference sequence).

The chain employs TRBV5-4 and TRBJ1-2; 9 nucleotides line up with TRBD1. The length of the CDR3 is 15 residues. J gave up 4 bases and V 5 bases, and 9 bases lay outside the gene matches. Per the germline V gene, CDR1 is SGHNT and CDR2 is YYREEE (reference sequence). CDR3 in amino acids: CASRVWGTGIYGYTF. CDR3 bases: TGTGCCAGCAGAGTGTGGGGGACAGGGATCTATGGCTACACCTTC. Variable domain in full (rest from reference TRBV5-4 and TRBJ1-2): ETGVTQSPTHLIKTRGQQVTLRCSSQSGHNTVSWYQQALGQGPQFIFQYYREEENGRGNFPPRFSGLQFPNYSSELNVNALELDDSALYLCASRVWGTGIYGYTFGSGTRLTVV.

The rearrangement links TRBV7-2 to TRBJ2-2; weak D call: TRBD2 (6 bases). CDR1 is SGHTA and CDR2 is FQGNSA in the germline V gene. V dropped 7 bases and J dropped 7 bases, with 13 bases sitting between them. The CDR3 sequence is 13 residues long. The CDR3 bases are TGTGCCAGCAAGGACTACCTTGGCGGGGAGCTGTTTTTT. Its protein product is CASKDYLGGELFF.

CDR3 region: CASMSGTSYEQYF. For the CDR3, the DNA is TGCGCCAGCATGAGCGGTACCTCCTACGAGCAGTACTTC. This sequence joins TRBV5-1 and TRBJ2-7; D is perhaps TRBD2 (5 bases). Trimming removed 6 bases at V and 0 bases at J, with 10 bases between. CDR1 is SGHRS, CDR2 YFSETQ, per germline. The CDR3 covers 13 residues. The full variable domain, in which reference TRBV5-1 and TRBJ2-7 provide the parts outside the CDR3, is KAGVTQTPRYLIKTRGQQVTLSCSPISGHRSVSWYQQTPGQGLQFLFEYFSETQRNKGNFPGRFSGRQFSNSRSEMNVSTLELGDSALYLCASMSGTSYEQYFGPGTRLTVT.